Listed below are T cell receptor beta chains from one sample, sequenced in a study of OX40 agonist ivuxolimab in advanced cancers. The assay was immunoSEQ multiplex PCR, and TCRdb's table has in-frame clones only and misses some. The sample holds about 68,000 clones; roughly nine tenths are singletons and the top ten take roughly 2%. Material: CD4+ or CD8+ T cells sorted from blood, obtained in a trial of the OX40 agonist ivuxolimab. The receptors come from an adult with an advanced solid tumor such as melanoma, head and neck, liver or kidney cancer. Each CDR3 is given with its conserved first and last residue. Each record gives: D gene, clone size, V gene, J gene, CDR3 protein, CDR3 DNA. A D gene is named only where the DNA matches it firmly. Expanded clones are given a class, and other clones once, few, many or no size at all.

-	-	TRBV28	TRBJ2-5	CASRGEETQYF	TGTGCCAGCAGAGGGGAGGAGACCCAGTACTTC
TRBD2	-	TRBV11-3	TRBJ2-3	CASSRGVDTQYF	TGTGCCAGCTCCCGGGGGGTCGATACGCAGTATTTT
-	-	TRBV9	TRBJ2-4	CASSPRTGHDIQYF	TGTGCCAGCAGCCCCCGCACGGGGCACGACATTCAGTACTTC
-	few	TRBV10-3	TRBJ2-3	CAISGRTASTDTQYF	TGTGCCATCAGTGGCCGGACAGCTAGCACAGATACGCAGTATTTT
-	few	TRBV29-1	TRBJ1-2	CSVPSSQGVGYGYTF	TGCAGCGTTCCCAGCTCACAGGGAGTCGGCTATGGCTACACCTTC
-	-	TRBV4-1	TRBJ2-2	CASSRGPGTGELFF	TGCGCCAGCAGCAGGGGACCGGGGACCGGGGAGCTGTTTTTT
-	-	TRBV19	TRBJ1-5	CASRELTGGNQPQHF	TGTGCCAGTAGGGAACTGACAGGCGGCAATCAGCCCCAGCATTTT
TRBD1	-	TRBV6-4	TRBJ1-5	CASRAPGQGGNQPQHF	TGTGCCAGCAGAGCGCCGGGACAGGGGGGTAATCAGCCCCAGCATTTT
-	few	TRBV7-2	TRBJ2-7	CASSLAWRGRNLYEQYF	TGTGCCAGCAGCTTAGCCTGGAGGGGACGGAACCTTTACGAGCAGTACTTC
-	-	TRBV19	TRBJ2-3	CASSIGLVADTQYF	TGTGCCAGTAGTATAGGACTAGTGGCAGATACGCAGTATTTT
TRBD2	-	TRBV5-4	TRBJ2-3	CASSLNPKTSGADTQYF	TGTGCCAGCAGCTTGAACCCTAAGACTAGCGGGGCAGATACGCAGTATTTT
TRBD2	-	TRBV9	TRBJ2-1	CASSPVREGSEQFF	TGTGCCAGCAGCCCGGTGCGGGAGGGGAGCGAGCAGTTCTTC
TRBD1	-	TRBV5-1	TRBJ2-7	CASTHTAGTGVHEQYF	TGCGCCAGCACACACACCGCCGGGACAGGGGTCCACGAGCAGTACTTC
-	-	TRBV7-2	TRBJ1-1	CASSLDRTENTEAFF	TGTGCCAGCAGCTTAGATAGGACAGAGAACACTGAAGCTTTCTTT
-	-	TRBV4-1	TRBJ2-7	CASSQQRGAYEQYF	TGCGCCAGCAGCCAGCAACGGGGAGCCTACGAGCAGTACTTC
-	-	TRBV6-6	TRBJ1-2	CASSYDVRYGYTF	TGTGCCAGCAGTTACGATGTTCGATATGGCTACACCTTC
-	-	TRBV19	TRBJ2-1	CASRPQGSYNEQFF	TGTGCCAGTAGGCCACAGGGATCCTACAATGAGCAGTTCTTC
TRBD2	-	TRBV7-9	TRBJ2-1	CASSLGLRTSGGAGNEQFF	TGTGCCAGCAGCTTAGGTTTACGGACTAGCGGGGGGGCCGGGAATGAGCAGTTCTTC
-	once	TRBV15	TRBJ2-2	CATSRGDTGELFF	TGTGCCACCAGCAGAGGGGACACCGGGGAGCTGTTTTTT
TRBD2	-	TRBV14	TRBJ2-2	CASTPASGGAGELFF	TGTGCCAGCACCCCGGCTAGCGGGGGTGCCGGGGAGCTGTTTTTT
-	once	TRBV20-1	TRBJ2-7	CSARVTYEQYF	TGCAGTGCTAGGGTGACCTACGAGCAGTACTTC
TRBD1	-	TRBV7-9	TRBJ1-1	CASSGAGGQGIAEAFF	TGTGCCAGCAGCGGCGCAGGTGGACAGGGGATTGCAGAAGCTTTCTTT
TRBD2	-	TRBV5-1	TRBJ2-7	CASSTGTSGSYEQYF	TGCGCCAGCAGCACGGGGACTAGCGGGAGTTACGAGCAGTACTTC
-	-	TRBV4-3	TRBJ2-7	CASSQVGGSSYEQYF	TGCGCCAGCAGCCAGGTGGGGGGCAGCTCCTACGAGCAGTACTTC
TRBD1	-	TRBV7-9	TRBJ2-7	CASQAGTGSYEQYF	TGTGCCAGCCAGGCCGGGACAGGGTCTTACGAGCAGTACTTC
-	-	TRBV14	TRBJ2-2	CASSQHRSTGELFF	TGTGCCAGCAGCCAACATAGAAGCACCGGGGAGCTGTTTTTT
TRBD2	-	TRBV7-7	TRBJ2-1	CASSPGGLGLAGGQANEQFF	TGTGCTAGCAGCCCAGGGGGCCTGGGACTAGCGGGAGGCCAAGCTAATGAGCAGTTCTTC
-	-	TRBV5-1	TRBJ1-2	CASSLERGSSYGYTF	TGCGCCAGCAGCTTGGAGAGGGGGAGCTCGTATGGCTACACCTTC
TRBD1	-	TRBV28	TRBJ2-3	CASSPVDRGQTDTQYF	TGTGCCAGCAGCCCTGTGGACAGGGGGCAAACAGATACGCAGTATTTT
-	-	TRBV21-1	TRBJ2-3	CASLQQGALTATQYF	TGTGCCAGCCTGCAACAGGGGGCCCTCACAGCTACGCAGTATTTT
TRBD1	-	TRBV15	TRBJ2-7	CATSTRDSGSYEQYF	TGTGCCACCAGCACCCGGGACAGTGGGTCCTACGAGCAGTACTTC
TRBD1	-	TRBV18	TRBJ1-4	CASSAGQGRGTNEKLFF	TGTGCCAGCTCAGCCGGACAGGGGAGAGGAACTAATGAAAAACTGTTTTTT
TRBD1	-	TRBV5-1	TRBJ1-4	CASSLAGQGRANEKLFF	TGCGCCAGCAGCTTGGCGGGACAGGGCAGGGCTAATGAAAAACTGTTTTTT
TRBD1	-	TRBV10-3	TRBJ2-3	CATGTGDTDTQYF	TGTGCCACCGGAACAGGGGACACAGATACGCAGTATTTT
TRBD2	-	TRBV19	TRBJ2-1	CASSAKTSGEQFF	TGTGCCAGTAGTGCCAAAACTAGCGGCGAGCAGTTCTTC
-	-	TRBV9	TRBJ1-1	CASSVAHRNTEAFF	TGTGCCAGCAGCGTAGCTCACAGGAACACTGAAGCTTTCTTT
-	-	TRBV4-1	TRBJ1-2	CASQGGGEYGYTF	TGCGCCAGCCAGGGAGGAGGAGAATATGGCTACACCTTC
-	-	TRBV28	TRBJ1-5	CASSLSPGLGGLDQPQHF	TGTGCCAGCAGTTTAAGCCCCGGACTGGGGGGCCTGGATCAGCCCCAGCATTTT
TRBD1	once	TRBV7-3	TRBJ1-1	CASSATGGTEAFF	TGTGCCAGCAGCGCGACAGGGGGCACTGAAGCTTTCTTT
-	-	TRBV12-5	TRBJ1-2	CASGFGHTGYGYTF	TGTGCTAGTGGTTTCGGCCACACAGGGTATGGCTACACCTTC
-	-	TRBV6-5	TRBJ2-1	CASSLFSGPYNEQFF	TGTGCCAGCAGTCTTTTCTCAGGGCCGTACAATGAGCAGTTCTTC
-	-	TRBV27	TRBJ1-1	CASSLWGARSEAFF	TGTGCCAGCAGTTTATGGGGGGCCAGATCTGAAGCTTTCTTT